One and the same sample provided the 32 T cell receptor beta chains below, sequenced in a study of tumor-infiltrating lymphocytes in primary liver carcinoma (TCRdb year 2017). Total RNA and DNA were co-extracted from approximately 20-30 mg of bulk tissue with the AllPrep DNA/RNA mini kit, without cell sorting. Instrument used: Illumina HiSeq 2500. Starting from about 550 ng total RNA, TCRbeta-specific cDNA was produced by reverse transcription with a constant-region primer and ProtoScript II reverse transcriptase. Three nested multiplex PCR rounds, following a slightly modified ARM-PCR procedure, were used to build the TCRbeta libraries. The first two PCR rounds used multiplex TRBV1-TRBV30 forward primers with a Cbeta reverse primer, each for approximately 10 cycles. The public reads were reanalyzed by TCRdb: fastp trimming at Q25, MiXCR alignment, in-frame beta chains only. Entries are consolidated by CDR3 protein sequence, retaining the most common genes and DNA. The sample table contains roughly 50,000 distinct CDR3 sequences; only one count was recorded for 70% to 80% of them. The leading ten clones occupy around 23% of the sample.

The sequenced sample consisted of liver tumor tissue from sampling region 2. The cell subset or site label for this specimen denotes: tumor region T2, inferior pole. The receptors were sampled from a man aged 40-49 years with primary liver carcinoma and hepatitis B virus infection.

Comment on this clonotype: A junction boundary mismatches the germline segment, possibly from a read error. The rearrangement uses TRBV29-1 and TRBJ1-2; D unclear. Germline values: CDR1 SQVTM, CDR2 ANQGSEA. CDR3 length: 12 amino acids. The CDR3 DNA follows: TGCTGCGTTGAAGTTGGCCGATATGGCTACACCTTC. Its translation is CCVEVGRYGYTF.

As concerns this clonotype: The junction does not match germline at one end; this may be a read error. The V gene is TRBV10-3, the J gene TRBJ2-7; a possible D gene is TRBD1 (6 bases). The germline V gene encodes CDR1 ENHRY and CDR2 SYGVKD. CDR3 length equals 14 residues. The CDR3 here is CTISVGALSYEQYF. The CDR3 nucleotides read TGTACCATCAGTGTGGGGGCCCTCTCCTACGAGCAGTACTTC.

The gene calls are TRBV10-2 and TRBJ2-7, with 8 bases identical to TRBD1. This CDR3 is 13 amino acids long. J lost 3 bases, V lost 6 bases, and 4 bases had no gene match. Germline V gene lookup returns CDR1 WSHSY and CDR2 SAAADI. CDR3: CASRRDRGYEQYF. In nucleotides, the CDR3 is TGCGCCAGCAGGCGAGACAGGGGCTACGAGCAGTACTTC.

Concerning this clonotype itself: Compared with germline, one end of the junction differs, possibly owing to a read error. The CDR3 loop is CATSPDWGWDTEAIF. The CDR3 DNA reads TGTGCCACCAGCCCCGATTGGGGGTGGGACACTGAAGCTATCTTT. V gene TRBV5-5 combines with J gene TRBJ1-1; tentatively, D is TRBD1 (6 bases). This CDR3 spans 15 amino acids. Germline loops: CDR1 SGHKS, CDR2 YYEKEE (reference sequence).

Remarks on this clonotype: The junction differs from germline at one of its ends, possibly a read error. The chain links TRBV29-1 to TRBJ2-6; D may be TRBD1 or TRBD2 (6 bases each). From germline, CDR1 is SQVTM and CDR2 ANQGSEA. This CDR3 contains 14 residues. CDR3 nucleotide sequence: TGCAGCGTTGTTACAGGGACTGGGGCCAACGTCCTGACCTTC. Translating it yields CSVVTGTGANVLTF.

For this clonotype: One junction end does not reproduce the germline sequence, and a read error may be involved. J is TRBJ2-5 and V is TRBV14; no firm D call. This CDR3 has 17 residues. In germline, CDR1 is SGHDN, CDR2 FVKESK. The CDR3, as DNA: TGTGGCAGCAGCCAAGACCACGCCCCGGAGTCCCAAGAGGCCCAGTACTTC. Translating gives CGSSQDHAPESQEAQYF.

In its sample, this clonotype was seen many times. This chain connects TRBV29-1 to TRBJ2-5, with D unclear. V shed 3 bases and J shed 0 bases, with 11 bases lying between them. The V gene's germline CDR1 is SQVTM and CDR2 ANQGSEA. The length of the CDR3 is 14 residues. CDR3 amino acids: CSVEPASHQETQYF. CDR3 coding DNA: TGCAGCGTTGAGCCCGCCAGCCACCAAGAGACCCAGTACTTC.

The CDR3 loop is CVGSLGVTGEGSPLHF. In DNA, the CDR3 is TGTGTCGGCAGCTTAGGGGTCACTGGAGAAGGTTCACCCCTCCACTTT. The chain links TRBV11-2 to TRBJ1-6; D is possibly TRBD1 (5 bases). Germline V gene sequence: CDR1 SGHAT, CDR2 FQNNGV. The CDR3 runs 16 residues. The variable domain in full, with the rest retrieved from reference TRBV11-2 and TRBJ1-6, is EAGVAQSPRYKIIEKRQSVAFWCNPISGHATLYWYQQILGQGPKLLIQFQNNGVVDDSQLPKDRFSAERLKGVDSTLKIQPAKLEDSAVYLCVGSLGVTGEGSPLHFGNGTRLTVT.

This clonotype turned up a few times. Given the absence of the conserved phenylalanine or tryptophan at the CDR3 end, a read error is likely. This chain connects TRBV29-1 to TRBJ1-1; TRBD1 is a possible D gene (6 bases). The CDR3 covers 10 residues. The germline CDR1 and CDR2 sequences are SQVTM and ANQGSEA. In nucleotides, the CDR3 is TGCAGCGAGGGGGGAACTGGAGCTTTCCTT. Its protein is CSEGGTGAFL.

Concerning this clonotype itself: One junction end does not reproduce the germline sequence, and a read error may be involved. This chain uses TRBV6-1 with TRBJ2-1; D perhaps matches TRBD2 (5 bases). CDR1 is MNHNS, CDR2 SASEGT, per germline. The CDR3 extends over 13 amino acids. In DNA, the CDR3 is TGTGCCAGCGCCCTTACTGGTGGGTCTAGCCGCCACTTC. Protein product: CASALTGGSSRHF.

On this clonotype: A much more abundant neighbour one base away suggests this may be a read error. The chain couples TRBV30 to TRBJ1-2; no definite D call. This CDR3 contains 13 residues. Germline CDR1 is GTSNPN and CDR2 is SVGIG (reference sequence). Trimming removed 3 bases at V and 0 bases at J, with 8 bases between. The CDR3 is CAWSRASNYGYTF. The CDR3 coding sequence is TGTGCCTGGAGCCGGGCCTCTAACTATGGCTACACCTTC. The whole variable domain, filled in from reference TRBV30 and TRBJ1-2, reads SQTIHQWPATLVQPVGSPLSLECTVEGTSNPNLYWYRQAAGRGLQLLFYSVGIGQISSEVPQNLSASRPQDRQFILSSKKLLLSDSGFYLCAWSRASNYGYTFGSGTRLTVV.

The table lists this clonotype with many counts. The V gene is TRBV4-1, the J gene TRBJ2-7, with D maybe TRBD2 (5 bases). The CDR3 spans 15 residues. Germline CDR1 reads MGHRA; CDR2 reads YSYEKL. V dropped 0 bases and J dropped 2 bases, with 11 bases sitting between them. CDR3 in amino acids: CASSQETEDPYEQYF. CDR3 DNA sequence: TGCGCCAGCAGCCAAGAAACGGAGGACCCCTACGAGCAGTACTTC.

Of note for this clonotype: Because it lacks the conserved phenylalanine or tryptophan at the end, this CDR3 is likely a read error. The chain links TRBV28 to TRBJ2-7; 14 nucleotides match TRBD2. CDR3 length equals 15 residues. The germline gives CDR1 MDHEN, CDR2 SYDVKM. With 4 bases clipped from V and 5 bases from J, the junction kept 4 bases outside the gene matches. The CDR3 bases are TGTGCCAGCAGTTCCTGGACTAGCGGGAGGCACGAGCAGTACTAC. It specifies CASSSWTSGRHEQYY.

Only one count was recorded for this clonotype. A junction boundary mismatches the germline segment, possibly from a read error. V usage is TRBV6-5 and J usage is TRBJ1-2; the D gene is possibly TRBD1 (5 bases). Germline V gene data show CDR1 as MNHEY and CDR2 as SVGAGI. The CDR3 runs to 14 residues. The CDR3 loop is CASSVHGGKDGYTF. In DNA form, the CDR3 reads TGTGCCAGCAGTGTGCACGGGGGAAAGGATGGGTACACCTTC.

Note on this clonotype: A read error is possible here, since a much larger clone lies one base away. This chain links TRBV5-4 with TRBJ2-7; 9 nucleotides align to TRBD2. Germline V gene data show CDR1 as SGHNT and CDR2 as YYREEE (reference sequence). J lost 3 bases, V lost 5 bases, and 9 bases had no gene match. The CDR3 totals 15 residues. CDR3 sequence: CASRTGTSRDYEQYF. CDR3 DNA: TGTGCCAGCAGAACCGGGACTAGCAGAGACTACGAGCAGTACTTC.

Comment on this clonotype: No conserved phenylalanine or tryptophan is present at the end of the CDR3, so a read error is the likely explanation. V usage is TRBV7-8 and J usage is TRBJ1-5, with D maybe TRBD1 (5 bases). The germline V gene encodes CDR1 SGHVS and CDR2 FQNEAQ. This CDR3 has 15 amino acids. V gave up 2 bases and J gave up 7 bases, with 15 bases separating them. The CDR3 region is CASSLTRGWDQPQHL. The CDR3 DNA is TGTGCCAGCAGCTTAACTCGAGGTTGGGACCAGCCCCAGCATCTT.

This clonotype ranks as medium-sized. This chain links TRBV11-2 with TRBJ2-7; 12 positions match TRBD1. Germline loops: CDR1 SGHAT, CDR2 FQNNGV. J lost 4 bases, V lost 1 base, and 11 bases had no gene match. The CDR3 is 18 residues long. In DNA, the CDR3 is TGTGCCAGCAGCTTAGCCTATCCCGGGACAGGGGGCGATTACGAGCAGTACTTC. Translating gives CASSLAYPGTGGDYEQYF.

A note on this clonotype: This CDR3 is missing its conserved last phenylalanine or tryptophan, likely due to a read error. The chain carries TRBV11-2 and TRBJ2-3, with TRBD2 identical over 10 bases. This CDR3 comprises 16 residues. Looked up from germline, CDR1 is SGHAT and CDR2 is FQNNGV. CDR3 DNA sequence: TGTGCCAGCAGCATAGAGGGACTAGCGTGGACAGGTACGCAGTATCTT. Translated, it gives CASSIEGLAWTGTQYL.

This clonotype appeared a few times. It may be a read error: a sequence one base away is much more abundant. The genes are TRBV4-2 and TRBJ1-2, with D unclear. The CDR3 covers 16 residues. Germline values: CDR1 LGHNA, CDR2 YNFKEQ. V was shortened by 0 bases and J by 1 base, with 12 bases between the two germline ends. The CDR3 loop reads CASSQDKIVLNYGYTF. CDR3 in DNA: TGTGCCAGCAGCCAAGATAAGATAGTCCTTAACTATGGCTACACCTTC.

V and J are TRBV29-1 and TRBJ1-5, with 7 bases fitting TRBD1. The J segment lost 15 bases and the V segment lost 6 bases, leaving 14 bases of the junction unmatched. The CDR3 consists of 12 residues. In germline, CDR1 is SQVTM, CDR2 ANQGSEA. This CDR3 reads CSVRQGNQLLHF. CDR3 bases: TGCAGCGTGAGACAGGGAAATCAACTCCTGCATTTT.

Worth noting for this clonotype: One junction end does not reproduce the germline sequence, and a read error may be involved. The chain combines TRBV4-1 with TRBJ2-1, with 11 bases identical to TRBD2. The CDR3 is 19 amino acids. CDR1 and CDR2 from the germline V gene are MGHRA and YSYEKL. This CDR3 reads CATSQDTGTSGLLYNEQFF. CDR3 in DNA: TGCGCCACCAGCCAAGATACGGGGACTAGCGGTCTTCTATACAATGAGCAGTTCTTC.

This clonotype has just one count. A single base separates this from a much larger clone, so it may be a read error. The V gene is TRBV28, the J gene TRBJ2-5; D uncertain. Germline V lookup: CDR1 MDHEN, CDR2 SYDVKM. The CDR3 sequence is 11 residues long. The CDR3 sequence is CASNLKLTQYF. The CDR3 bases are TGTGCCAGCAATTTAAAGCTGACCCAGTACTTC.

The rearrangement uses TRBV6-8 and TRBJ2-7; 8 bases line up with TRBD1. CDR1 and CDR2 from the germline V gene are MNHGY and SAAAGT. The CDR3 runs 15 residues. J lost 10 bases, V lost 4 bases, and 15 bases had no gene match. The CDR3 protein is CASSWGQVAMRDQYF. The CDR3 DNA follows: TGTGCCAGCAGTTGGGGACAGGTCGCTATGAGAGATCAGTACTTC.

V usage is TRBV30 and J usage is TRBJ2-2, with D perhaps TRBD2 (5 bases). There are 13 residues in the CDR3. Trimming shortened V by 3 bases and J by 7 bases, and 12 bases separated the two germline ends. Germline assignment: CDR1 GTSNPN and CDR2 SVGIG (reference sequence). CDR3 in DNA: TGTGCCTGGAGAGAAACTAGTCACGGGGAGCTGTTTTTT. It yields the protein CAWRETSHGELFF.

A note on this clonotype: Its ends do not fully match the called genes, so a read error is possible. The V call is TRBV11-2, the J call TRBJ2-2; possibly TRBD1 for D (6 bases). The CDR3 loop spans 19 amino acids. Germline CDR1 reads SGHAT; CDR2 reads FQNNGV. The CDR3 protein is CVSSLDRGGVRPNTGELFF. The CDR3 DNA reads TGTGTCAGCAGCCTAGATCGAGGGGGAGTGCGCCCTAACACCGGGGAGCTGTTTTTT.

The chain links TRBV11-2 to TRBJ2-1; D gene ambiguous. The V end lost 9 bases, the J end lost 8 bases, and 17 bases lay between the germline ends. The CDR3 has 13 residues. The germline gives CDR1 SGHAT, CDR2 FQNNGV. The CDR3 sequence: CASSINDVYEQFF. The DNA for the CDR3 is TGTGCCAGTAGCATAAATGATGTCTATGAGCAGTTCTTC.

The rearrangement uses TRBV11-2 and TRBJ2-7, with D possibly being TRBD2 (6 bases). Germline V gene sequence: CDR1 SGHAT, CDR2 FQNNGV. The CDR3 extends over 15 amino acids. V lost 2 bases to trimming and J lost 5 bases, with 16 bases between them. The CDR3, as DNA: TGTGCCAGCAGCTTAACCCGGGGGAGAAGAAACGAGCAGTACTTC. This gives the protein CASSLTRGRRNEQYF. The full variable domain, its missing parts supplied by reference TRBV11-2 and TRBJ2-7, is EAGVAQSPRYKIIEKRQSVAFWCNPISGHATLYWYQQILGQGPKLLIQFQNNGVVDDSQLPKDRFSAERLKGVDSTLKIQPAKLEDSAVYLCASSLTRGRRNEQYFGPGTRLTVT.

The gene calls are TRBV29-1 and TRBJ2-2, with 7 bases matching TRBD1. The trim removed 6 bases at V and 9 bases at J, leaving 13 bases unmatched. The CDR3 is 14 residues long. Germline CDR1 and CDR2: SQVTM and ANQGSEA. The CDR3 is CSVAPRGNTRELFF. Here the CDR3 DNA reads TGCAGCGTAGCGCCCAGGGGGAACACTCGGGAGCTGTTTTTT.

As to this clonotype: The CDR3 ends on some other residue instead of the conserved phenylalanine or tryptophan, so this is likely a read error. V usage is TRBV6-1 and J usage is TRBJ2-7, with D maybe TRBD2 (6 bases). Germline lookup yields CDR1 MNHNS and CDR2 SASEGT. The CDR3 runs to 15 residues. CDR3 residues: CASSESTGGNDDQYL. In DNA, the CDR3 is TGTGCCAGCAGTGAATCGACTGGCGGGAACGACGACCAGTACCTC.

A remark on this clonotype: A junction boundary mismatches the germline segment, possibly from a read error. The gene calls are TRBV6-2 or TRBV6-3 and TRBJ2-1, with TRBD2 matching over 8 bases. This CDR3 has 15 residues. Germline CDR1 is MNHEY and CDR2 is SVGEGT. CDR3 residues: CASSSLAGRYYEQSF. CDR3 DNA sequence: TGTGCCAGCAGTTCCTTAGCGGGGAGGTATTATGAGCAGTCCTTC.

The chain's CDR3 is CASREGPQGAQYF. DNA for the CDR3: TGTGCCAGCAGAGAGGGGCCCCAAGGGGCCCAGTACTTC. The gene calls are TRBV6-5 and TRBJ2-5, with D possibly being TRBD1 or TRBD2 (5 bases each). The ends were cut back, 6 bases at V and 9 bases at J, with 17 bases in the middle. CDR1 MNHEY and CDR2 SVGAGI come from the germline V gene. The CDR3 totals 13 residues.

The chain uses TRBV6-1 and TRBJ1-4; possibly TRBD1 for D (5 bases). V gave up 10 bases and J gave up 8 bases, with 17 bases separating them. Germline V lookup: CDR1 MNHNS, CDR2 SASEGT. The CDR3 loop spans 13 amino acids. The CDR3 loop reads CAIREREREKLFF. CDR3 bases: TGTGCCATCAGGGAGCGGGAGAGGGAAAAACTGTTTTTT.